This TCR beta chain was captured by sequencing in a study of neurological immune-mediated disorders. Study observations and caveats: Healthy controls had more TCR clonal expansion than multiple sclerosis, which showed the least, whereas HTLV-1-associated myelopathy showed the most.

The CDR3 covers 17 residues. Germline V CDR1 and CDR2: SGHVS, FQNEAQ. The V gene end was trimmed by 5 bases and the J gene end by 6 bases; junction bases not matched to a gene: 12. Preparation of the unsorted libraries drew on 2 million PBMCs stored at -80 C. This clonotype appeared many times. Its cognate antigen is unknown. Synthesis of cDNA was performed by 5'RACE using 10-nucleotide random UMIs. A single record per CDR3 protein comes from TCRdb applying MiXCR to the 5' RACE reads. The profile covers approximately 50,000 distinct CDR3 sequences, with less than 4.5% appearing a single time and 1.5% to 2% taken by the ten largest.

The clonotype originates from a man in his thirties or forties with multiple sclerosis. This chain connects TRBV7-8 to TRBJ2-1; 11 positions match TRBD2. The specimen sequenced was PBMCs. The CDR3 here is CASSLRVGTSGFNEQFF. The CDR3 bases are TGTGCCAGCAGCCTACGGGTCGGGACTAGCGGATTCAATGAGCAGTTCTTC.